This is a list of T cell receptor beta chains from one sample in a study of T cell responses to AZD1222 COVID-19 vaccine. Using immunoSEQ multiplex PCR, the repertoire was profiled, and TCRdb retains in-frame clones only, with some absent. Counted here are about 130,000 clones, approximately 92% occurring once; the ten biggest clones make up approximately 6.8%. The source was peripheral blood, collected 28 days after the second AZD1222 dose. The receptors were sampled from an adult who received the AZD1222 COVID-19 vaccine. The CDR3 runs from the conserved cysteine through the conserved F or W. The order of the fields is clone size, J gene, D gene, V gene, CDR3 protein, CDR3 DNA. The D gene is left open where the match is weak. The listing skips clone size in some rows; elsewhere it reads once, few, many or a size class.

>NA|TRBJ1-2|NA|TRBV19
CASSSGSGSGYTF
TGTGCCAGTAGCTCGGGGTCAGGCTCAGGCTACACCTTC
>NA|TRBJ2-3|NA|TRBV7-6
CASSLPQPYPGSDTQYF
TGTGCCAGCAGCCTCCCTCAGCCTTATCCTGGATCAGATACGCAGTATTTT
>NA|TRBJ1-1|TRBD1|TRBV5-5
CASSLGTGTEAFF
TGTGCCAGCAGCTTGGGGACAGGGACTGAAGCTTTCTTT
>NA|TRBJ2-3|NA|TRBV28
CASSLPRSTDTQYF
TGTGCCAGCAGTTTGCCACGTAGCACAGATACGCAGTATTTT
>NA|TRBJ2-3|NA|TRBV7-8
CASSGTEITDTQYF
TGTGCCAGCAGCGGAACAGAGATCACAGATACGCAGTATTTT
>NA|TRBJ2-5|TRBD1|TRBV7-2
CASSFGQGGETQYF
TGTGCCAGCAGCTTCGGACAGGGGGGAGAGACCCAGTACTTC
>NA|TRBJ1-6|NA|TRBV18
CASSPREIYNSPLHF
TGTGCCAGCTCACCTCGGGAAATCTATAATTCACCCCTCCACTTT
>NA|TRBJ1-3|NA|TRBV4-3
CASSQDPGPGNTIYF
TGCGCCAGCAGCCAAGACCCAGGTCCTGGAAACACCATATATTTT
>NA|TRBJ1-5|NA|TRBV7-9
CASSLIGNNQPQHF
TGTGCCAGCAGCTTAATAGGGAACAATCAGCCCCAGCATTTT
>NA|TRBJ1-1|TRBD1|TRBV19
CASRQGTEAFF
TGTGCCAGTAGACAGGGGACTGAAGCTTTCTTT
>NA|TRBJ1-3|NA|TRBV7-2
CASSSAGFSGNTIYF
TGTGCCAGCAGCTCTGCGGGATTTTCTGGAAACACCATATATTTT
>NA|TRBJ1-5|NA|TRBV7-8
CASSFWRSNQPQHF
TGTGCCAGCAGCTTTTGGCGGAGCAATCAGCCCCAGCATTTT
>NA|TRBJ2-1|TRBD1|TRBV6-1
CASSGTGTRSYNEQFF
TGTGCCAGCAGTGGGACAGGCACCCGCTCCTACAATGAGCAGTTCTTC
>NA|TRBJ2-5|NA|TRBV4-1
CASSQWKGETQYF
TGCGCCAGCAGCCAATGGAAGGGGGAGACCCAGTACTTC
>NA|TRBJ2-1|TRBD2|TRBV3-1/TRBV3-2
CASSQGSSGGWYNEQFF
TGTGCCAGCAGCCAAGGGTCTAGCGGGGGGTGGTACAATGAGCAGTTCTTC
>NA|TRBJ2-7|TRBD1|TRBV4-1
CASSQGTGRYEQYF
TGCGCCAGCAGCCAAGGGACAGGGAGGTACGAGCAGTACTTC
>NA|TRBJ1-3|TRBD1|TRBV9
CASSVSPGQGRCGNTIYF
TGTGCCAGCAGCGTATCCCCCGGACAGGGGCGGTGTGGAAACACCATATATTTT
>NA|TRBJ2-7|TRBD1|TRBV5-1
CASSLASVTGGGYEQYF
TGCGCCAGCAGCTTGGCCTCGGTAACAGGGGGCGGCTACGAGCAGTACTTC
>NA|TRBJ2-1|TRBD2|TRBV18
CASSPWTSGVNEQFF
TGTGCCAGCTCACCGTGGACTAGCGGGGTGAATGAGCAGTTCTTC
>NA|TRBJ2-1|TRBD2|TRBV5-1
CASSWGDGGSNEQFF
TGCGCCAGCAGCTGGGGGGACGGCGGGAGCAATGAGCAGTTCTTC
>NA|TRBJ1-2|NA|TRBV4-2
CASSQDLEGISNYGYTF
TGTGCCAGCAGCCAAGATCTCGAGGGGATCTCTAACTATGGCTACACCTTC
>NA|TRBJ2-1|TRBD2|TRBV11-1
CASSFSRGGEQFF
TGTGCCAGCAGCTTTTCGCGGGGGGGTGAGCAGTTCTTC
>NA|TRBJ1-6|NA|TRBV30
CAWREGTGQRNSPLHF
TGTGCCTGGAGGGAAGGGACGGGACAACGGAATTCACCCCTCCACTTT
>NA|TRBJ2-3|TRBD1|TRBV29-1
CSVEGTGGRITDTQYF
TGCAGCGTTGAGGGGACAGGGGGAAGAATAACAGATACGCAGTATTTT
>NA|TRBJ2-3|TRBD2|TRBV5-1
CASSLWRLAGGTDTQYF
TGCGCCAGCAGCTTATGGAGACTAGCGGGGGGCACAGATACGCAGTATTTT
>NA|TRBJ1-4|TRBD1|TRBV12-3/TRBV12-4
CASSRGLYEKLFF
TGTGCCAGCAGTAGGGGGCTGTATGAAAAACTGTTTTTT
>NA|TRBJ2-2|NA|TRBV18
CASSPRAVAGRTGELFF
TGTGCCAGCTCACCACGAGCGGTGGCAGGACGCACCGGGGAGCTGTTTTTT
>NA|TRBJ1-6|NA|TRBV4-3
CASSQETELYSPLHF
TGCGCCAGCAGCCAAGAGACAGAGCTCTATTCACCCCTCCACTTT
>NA|TRBJ1-1|NA|TRBV11-1
CASSLFLENTEAFF
TGTGCCAGCAGCTTGTTTCTGGAGAACACTGAAGCTTTCTTT
>once|TRBJ2-1|TRBD1|TRBV11-2
CASSLEGQYNEQFF
TGTGCCAGCAGCTTAGAGGGACAGTACAATGAGCAGTTCTTC
>NA|TRBJ2-7|NA|TRBV29-1
CSVEVRPEMGEQYF
TGCAGCGTTGAAGTTAGACCCGAGATGGGGGAGCAGTACTTC
>NA|TRBJ2-5|NA|TRBV18
CASSPGGQETQYF
TGTGCCAGCTCACCTGGGGGGCAAGAGACCCAGTACTTC
>NA|TRBJ2-2|NA|TRBV3-1/TRBV3-2
CASRQTGGAGELFF
TGTGCCAGCAGACAAACAGGGGGGGCCGGGGAGCTGTTTTTT
>NA|TRBJ1-5|NA|TRBV2
CASSATDSNQPQHF
TGTGCCAGCAGCGCGACAGATAGCAATCAGCCCCAGCATTTT
>NA|TRBJ2-7|NA|TRBV9
CASSVDPRRNEQYF
TGTGCCAGCAGCGTAGACCCCCGACGAAACGAGCAGTACTTC
>NA|TRBJ2-2|TRBD2|TRBV3-1/TRBV3-2
CASSSTLAGGRMNTGELFF
TGTGCCAGCAGCTCCACTCTAGCGGGGGGTCGTATGAACACCGGGGAGCTGTTTTTT
>NA|TRBJ2-1|NA|TRBV27
CASSDEMGIDNEQFF
TGTGCCAGCAGTGACGAGATGGGGATAGACAATGAGCAGTTCTTC
>NA|TRBJ2-7|TRBD2|TRBV6-6
CASSRTSGGAAGYEQYF
TGTGCCAGCAGTCGGACTAGCGGGGGGGCCGCAGGCTACGAGCAGTACTTC
>NA|TRBJ2-2|TRBD2|TRBV7-2
CASSSGGIGELFF
TGTGCCAGCAGCTCGGGGGGTATCGGGGAGCTGTTTTTT
>NA|TRBJ2-7|NA|TRBV7-8
CASSFLGTDWEQYF
TGTGCCAGCAGCTTCCTTGGGACGGACTGGGAGCAGTACTTC
>NA|TRBJ1-2|TRBD1|TRBV19
CASSGQVLDYGYTF
TGTGCCAGTAGTGGACAGGTGCTAGACTATGGCTACACCTTC
>NA|TRBJ2-7|NA|TRBV5-1
CASSLRESGYEQYF
TGCGCCAGCAGCTTGCGAGAGTCGGGGTACGAGCAGTACTTC
>NA|TRBJ2-3|NA|TRBV3-1/TRBV3-2
CASSQISRRYTDTQYF
TGTGCCAGCAGCCAAATTAGTAGGCGATACACAGATACGCAGTATTTT
>NA|TRBJ2-2|NA|TRBV4-1
CASSHANTGELFF
TGCGCCAGCAGCCATGCGAACACCGGGGAGCTGTTTTTT
>NA|TRBJ1-5|NA|TRBV28
CASSLEREGNQPQHF
TGTGCCAGCAGTTTAGAACGGGAGGGCAATCAGCCCCAGCATTTT
>NA|TRBJ1-2|TRBD1|TRBV6-5
CASRTPEGAGYTF
TGTGCCAGCAGGACCCCGGAGGGGGCGGGCTACACCTTC
>once|TRBJ1-6|NA|TRBV19
CASSLGGDSPLHF
TGTGCCAGTAGTCTAGGGGGGGATTCACCCCTCCACTTT
>NA|TRBJ2-1|NA|TRBV7-6
CASSQGRGTRGNEQFF
TGTGCCAGCAGCCAAGGACGCGGAACCAGAGGAAATGAGCAGTTCTTC
>NA|TRBJ2-7|NA|TRBV5-1
CASSFRPGQLNEQYF
TGCGCCAGCAGCTTTCGGCCCGGGCAGCTCAACGAGCAGTACTTC
>NA|TRBJ1-3|NA|TRBV20-1
CSASSGAGNTIYF
TGCAGTGCTAGTTCAGGGGCTGGAAACACCATATATTTT
>NA|TRBJ2-5|NA|TRBV28
CASSFGPVETQYF
TGTGCCAGCAGTTTCGGCCCCGTGGAGACCCAGTACTTC
>once|TRBJ1-4|NA|TRBV19
CASSKGQLTEKLFF
TGTGCCAGTAGTAAGGGGCAGCTTACTGAAAAACTGTTTTTT
>NA|TRBJ1-6|NA|TRBV5-4
CASSAQGPSSSPLHF
TGTGCCAGCAGCGCCCAGGGACCCTCTTCTTCACCCCTCCACTTT
>few|TRBJ2-7|TRBD1|TRBV5-6
CASSLGDREYF
TGTGCCAGCAGCTTGGGGGACAGAGAGTACTTC
>few|TRBJ1-2|NA|TRBV24-1
CATSDFSGFGYTF
TGTGCCACCAGTGATTTCTCAGGGTTTGGCTACACCTTC
>NA|TRBJ1-2|NA|TRBV19
CASSMGPKPYGYTF
TGTGCCAGTAGTATGGGACCGAAACCCTATGGCTACACCTTC